This T cell receptor (beta chain) originates from a study of post-analysis software for immune sequencing data. Study-level information: Progressive-relapsing, secondary progressive and relapsing-remitting multiple sclerosis were among the disease courses included.

Every TCR beta cDNA library bore unique molecular identifiers. T cells numbering roughly 0.85 to 10 million gave rise to some 500,000 cDNA molecules. TCRdb passed the PCR reads through MiXCR, listing each CDR3 protein once. The sample lists hundreds of thousands of distinct CDR3 sequences, roughly 50% occurring once. Overall study findings and caveats: Four or five TRBV segments, including TRBV5-6, TRBV5-1 and TRBV20-1, were more frequent in patients than controls. Same-batch preparations were strongly co-clustered by F measure. Significantly lower normalized Chao1 diversity was found in patients with multiple sclerosis relative to controls.

The CDR3 runs to 15 residues. Germline trimming cut 4 bases from V and 0 bases from J; bases unmatched to any gene: 5. A word on this clonotype: The antigen is unknown.

The rearrangement uses TRBV12-3 or TRBV12-4 and TRBJ1-2, with 7 bases lining up with TRBD1. The TCR originated in a girl aged 5 to 17 with multiple sclerosis. Specimen: blood. For the CDR3, the DNA is TGTGCCAGCAGTTCCGCCGGGACAGCTAACTATGGCTACACCTTC. Encoded protein: CASSSAGTANYGYTF.